These 10 T cell receptor beta chains originate from one sample sequenced in a study of CD8+CD57+ T cells in acquired aplastic anemia. An expansion of CD8+CD57+ cells by flow cytometry had been shown in patients chosen for sequencing. Investigators profiled TCR beta VDJ and CDR3 from genomic DNA template. TCRdb called the reads again in MiXCR, with one record for every CDR3 protein. The sample yields approximately 40,000 distinct CDR3 sequences, 60% to 70% seen once. Specimen: sorted CD4+, CD8+, or CD8+CD57+ T cells (not recorded which) from PBMCs. The receptors originated from a human donor with aplastic anemia.

This clonotype came up a few times. The rearrangement uses TRBV9 and TRBJ1-4; TRBD1 aligns across 7 bases. Trimming at V came to 2 bases and at J to 5 bases, leaving 6 bases not matched to a gene. The CDR3 has 15 amino acids. The V gene's germline CDR1 is SGDLS and CDR2 YYNGEE. The DNA for the CDR3 is TGTGCCAGCAGCGTGTCGGGACAGTCGAATGAAAAACTGTTTTTT. Encoded protein: CASSVSGQSNEKLFF. The full variable domain, its missing parts supplied by reference TRBV9 and TRBJ1-4, is DSGVTQTPKHLITATGQRVTLRCSPRSGDLSVYWYQQSLDQGLQFLIQYYNGEERAKGNILERFSAQQFPDLHSELNLSSLELGDSALYFCASSVSGQSNEKLFFGSGTQLSVL.

The chain combines TRBV7-6 with TRBJ2-7, with 15 bases fitting TRBD2. The CDR3 covers 14 residues. Germline V lookup: CDR1 SGHVS, CDR2 FNYEAQ. V lost 5 bases and J lost 6; bases outside the gene matches: 2. The CDR3 region has the DNA TGTGCCAGCAGCACGGGACTAGCGGGGGGCGAGCAGTACTTC. Amino acid sequence: CASSTGLAGGEQYF.

This clonotype has just one count. The chain combines TRBV10-2 with TRBJ1-6; D possibly corresponds to TRBD1 (6 bases). Germline CDR1 WSHSY, CDR2 SAAADI. The CDR3 spans 15 residues. The germline V and J ends were trimmed by 6 bases and 9 bases, with 18 bases remaining between them. The chain's CDR3 is CASSLDRTGGSPLHF. The CDR3 bases are TGCGCCAGCAGCCTGGACAGAACAGGAGGTTCACCCCTCCACTTT.

This clonotype has at least ten counts. The V call is TRBV6-5, the J call TRBJ2-5; 8 bases align to TRBD2. This CDR3 comprises 15 residues. Trimming at V came to 4 bases and at J to 7 bases, leaving 11 bases not matched to a gene. CDR1 and CDR2 from the germline V gene are MNHEY and SVGAGI. The CDR3 is CASSFSLGLAGTQYF. CDR3 sequence (DNA): TGTGCCAGCAGTTTCTCCCTTGGACTAGCAGGGACCCAGTACTTC.

The genes are TRBV19 and TRBJ1-6, with a possible D match to TRBD1 (5 bases). The ends were cut back, 1 base at V and 10 bases at J, with 5 bases in the middle. The CDR3 runs 12 residues. Germline V lookup: CDR1 LNHDA, CDR2 SQIVND (reference sequence). CDR3 coding DNA: TGTGCCAGTAGTATAGGACAGTCACCCCTCCACTTT. Encoded protein: CASSIGQSPLHF.

The gene calls are TRBV5-1 and TRBJ2-5, with D unresolved. The CDR3 extends over 15 amino acids. The V end lost 0 bases, the J end lost 4 bases, and 13 bases lay between the germline ends. Germline values: CDR1 SGHRS, CDR2 YFSETQ. In DNA form, the CDR3 reads TGCGCCAGCAGCTTGGGACAAGGGCGTGGAGAGACCCAGTACTTC. It encodes CASSLGQGRGETQYF.

This clonotype was counted many times. This sequence joins TRBV19 and TRBJ2-7; 10 bases agree with TRBD1. CDR3 size: 15 residues. CDR1 and CDR2 (germline): LNHDA, SQIVND (reference sequence). The ends lost 5 bases at V and 0 bases at J; junction bases unmatched: 4. CDR3 loop: CASSWGQGSSYEQYF. CDR3 DNA sequence: TGTGCCAGTAGTTGGGGACAGGGGTCCTCCTACGAGCAGTACTTC.

This clonotype was found many times. V gene TRBV3-1 combines with J gene TRBJ2-2; D is unresolved. With 7 bases removed from V and 4 bases from J, the gap between germline ends came to 4 bases. Germline CDR1 reads LGHDT; CDR2 reads YNNKEL (reference sequence). CDR3 length: 11 amino acids. CDR3 protein: CASTITGELFF. DNA of the CDR3: TGTGCCAGCACCATCACCGGGGAGCTGTTTTTT.

This sequence joins TRBV9 and TRBJ1-2; D not certain. The V end was cut by 3 bases, the J end by 3 bases, with 9 bases between. The CDR3 runs to 13 residues. The germline V gene has CDR1 SGDLS and CDR2 YYNGEE. CDR3 nucleotides: TGTGCCAGCAGCGCCAGAGTTCACTATGGCTACACCTTC. Translating gives CASSARVHYGYTF.

V is TRBV19 and J is TRBJ1-2, with D possibly being TRBD1 (5 bases). Trimming left V 7 bases short and J 10 bases short, with 16 bases between. The CDR3 runs 12 residues. CDR1 is LNHDA, CDR2 SQIVND, per germline (reference sequence). For the CDR3, the DNA is TGTGCCAGTACACGGGGCATTAGGGACTACACCTTC. Its translation is CASTRGIRDYTF.